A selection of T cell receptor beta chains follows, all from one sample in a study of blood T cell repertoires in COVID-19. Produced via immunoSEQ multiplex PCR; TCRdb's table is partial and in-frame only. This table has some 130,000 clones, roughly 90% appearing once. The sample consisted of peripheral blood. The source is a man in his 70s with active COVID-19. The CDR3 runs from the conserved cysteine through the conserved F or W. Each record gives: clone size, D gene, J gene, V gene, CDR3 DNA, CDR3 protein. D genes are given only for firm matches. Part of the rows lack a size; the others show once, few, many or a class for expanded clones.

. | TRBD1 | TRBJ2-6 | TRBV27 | TGTGCCAGCAGCTTTCCCGACAGGGTCGTACCACTCGGGGCCAACGTCCTGACTTTC | CASSFPDRVVPLGANVLTF
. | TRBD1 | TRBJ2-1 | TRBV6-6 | TGTGCCAGCAGTTGGGGGACAGCCTCCTACAATGAGCAGTTCTTC | CASSWGTASYNEQFF
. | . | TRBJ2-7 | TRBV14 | TGTGCCAGCAGCGGACACATCGGTGGGGAGCAGTACTTC | CASSGHIGGEQYF
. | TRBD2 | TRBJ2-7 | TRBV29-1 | TGCAGCGTTGGGGCTAGCGGCGCAGGGAAGGAGCAGTACTTC | CSVGASGAGKEQYF
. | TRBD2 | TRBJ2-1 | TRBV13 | TGTGCCAGCAGCGTAATAGCGGGAGAGGGAAATGAGCAGTTCTTC | CASSVIAGEGNEQFF
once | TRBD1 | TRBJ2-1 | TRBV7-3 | TGTGCCAGCAGCTCGGACAGGGGGGCCTACAATGAGCAGTTCTTC | CASSSDRGAYNEQFF
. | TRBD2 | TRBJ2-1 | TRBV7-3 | TGTGCCAGCAGCTTAACTGGGACTAGCAACAATGAGCAGTTCTTC | CASSLTGTSNNEQFF
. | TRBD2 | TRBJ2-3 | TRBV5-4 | TGTGCCAGCAGCTGGGGCGGGGGAAGGGACGGGGATACGCAGTATTTT | CASSWGGGRDGDTQYF
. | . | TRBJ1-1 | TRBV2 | TGTGCCAGCAAGGAGCTTGAAGCTTTCTTT | CASKELEAFF
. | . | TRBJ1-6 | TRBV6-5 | TGTGCCAGCAGTTACTCGATGGCCCAGGGCGGATCACCCCTCCACTTT | CASSYSMAQGGSPLHF
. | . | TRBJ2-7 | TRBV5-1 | TGCGCCAGCAGCTTGGAGGCGGGATTCCACGAGCAGTACTTC | CASSLEAGFHEQYF
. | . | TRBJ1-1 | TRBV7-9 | TGTGCCAGCAGCTTAGGCCGGAGGAGATCCACTGAAGCTTTCTTT | CASSLGRRRSTEAFF
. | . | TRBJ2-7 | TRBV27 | TGTGCCAGCAGACAGGAGGGGGCTTACGAGCAGTACTTC | CASRQEGAYEQYF
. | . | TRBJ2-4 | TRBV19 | TGTGCCAGTAGTAGGATCGGGTTTGAAAACATTCAGTACTTC | CASSRIGFENIQYF
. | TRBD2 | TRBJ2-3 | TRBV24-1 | TGTGCCACCAGTGATCCCCTTTCCAGCGGGACTAGCACAGATACGCAGTATTTT | CATSDPLSSGTSTDTQYF
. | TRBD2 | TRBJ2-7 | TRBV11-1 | TGTGCCAGCAGCTTCGCCGCCGGGACTAGGACCTACGAGCAGTACTTC | CASSFAAGTRTYEQYF
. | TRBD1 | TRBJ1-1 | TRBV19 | TGTGCCAGTACCCTATCAGGGGGCCGGACTGAAGCTTTCTTT | CASTLSGGRTEAFF
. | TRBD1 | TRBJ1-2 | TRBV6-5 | TGTGCCAGCAGAGGCGGACAGGCCAACTATGGCTACACCTTC | CASRGGQANYGYTF
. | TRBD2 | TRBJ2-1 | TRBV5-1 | TGCGCCAGCAGCCAAACCGCCCGGACTAGCGGGAGGGGGAATGAGCAGTTCTTC | CASSQTARTSGRGNEQFF
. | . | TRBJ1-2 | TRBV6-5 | TGTGCCAGCAGTTGGGGGGGCAGGGACTATGGCTACACCTTC | CASSWGGRDYGYTF
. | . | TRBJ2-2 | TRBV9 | TGTGCCAGCAGCCCCCTGGGAGCGGGCACCGGGGAGCTGTTTTTT | CASSPLGAGTGELFF
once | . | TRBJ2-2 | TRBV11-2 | TGTGCCAGCAGCTTAGAGGGGGGAGGCGGGGAGCTGTTTTTT | CASSLEGGGGELFF
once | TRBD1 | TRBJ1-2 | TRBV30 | TGTGCCTGGAACCGCCGGGACAGGGCGAACTATGGCTACACCTTC | CAWNRRDRANYGYTF
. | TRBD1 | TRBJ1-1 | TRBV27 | TGTGCCAGCAGACCTAACAGGGGCATGAACACTGAAGCTTTCTTT | CASRPNRGMNTEAFF
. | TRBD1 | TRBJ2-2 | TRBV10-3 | TGTGCCATCAGTGACGAAGGGACAGGGGAACCCGGGGAGCTGTTTTTT | CAISDEGTGEPGELFF
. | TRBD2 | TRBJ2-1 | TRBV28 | TGTGCCAGCAGTTCCCCGCTGTGGACTAGTGGTATGAATGAGCAGTTCTTC | CASSSPLWTSGMNEQFF
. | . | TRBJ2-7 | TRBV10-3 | TGTGCCATCGGGGGCGGGAGTGACACCTACGAGCAGTACTTC | CAIGGGSDTYEQYF
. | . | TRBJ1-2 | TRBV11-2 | TGTGCCAGCAGCTTCGACACGAACTATGGCTACACCTTC | CASSFDTNYGYTF
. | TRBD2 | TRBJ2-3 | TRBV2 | TGTGCCAGCAGTGCCCCTCCCGGGAGGGGCACAGATACGCAGTATTTT | CASSAPPGRGTDTQYF
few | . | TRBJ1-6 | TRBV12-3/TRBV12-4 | TGTGCCAGCAGGGACAGTTTTTCTTCACCCCTCCACTTT | CASRDSFSSPLHF
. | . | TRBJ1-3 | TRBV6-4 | TGTGCCAGCAGTGTCGCAGCTGGAAACACCATATATTTT | CASSVAAGNTIYF
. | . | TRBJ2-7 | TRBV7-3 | TGTGCCAGCAGCTTAAACAGGGCGATGGGGTCTTGGGAGCAGTACTTC | CASSLNRAMGSWEQYF
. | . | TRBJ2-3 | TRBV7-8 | TGTGCCAGCATCCGGGGGAGAATAGGTACGCAGTATTTT | CASIRGRIGTQYF
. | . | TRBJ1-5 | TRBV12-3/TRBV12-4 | TGTGCCAGCAGTTCCGGAGATCAGCCCCAGCATTTT | CASSSGDQPQHF
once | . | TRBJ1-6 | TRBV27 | TGTGCCAGCAGTTTAGGGCAGCTTTATAATTCACCCCTCCACTTT | CASSLGQLYNSPLHF
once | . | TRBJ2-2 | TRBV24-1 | TGTGCCACCAGTGATATTCGTAGCCTCAGCACCGGGGAGCTGTTTTTT | CATSDIRSLSTGELFF
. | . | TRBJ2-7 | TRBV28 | TGTGCCAGCAGTTTGGGCGTTGCCGAGCAGTACTTC | CASSLGVAEQYF
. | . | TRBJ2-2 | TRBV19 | TGTGCCAGTAGTCTGCCGACAGGAGTGAACACCGGGGAGCTGTTTTTT | CASSLPTGVNTGELFF
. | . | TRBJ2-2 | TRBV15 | TGTGCCACCAGCACACAGGGAAACACCGGGGAGCTGTTTTTT | CATSTQGNTGELFF
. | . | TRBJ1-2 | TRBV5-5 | TGTGCCAGCAGCTTAACGAGGTCCTATGGCTACACCTTC | CASSLTRSYGYTF
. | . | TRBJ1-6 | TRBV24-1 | TGTGCCACCAGTGACCGAAAGGGGCGTACCCCTCAACGGTCACCCCTCCACTTT | CATSDRKGRTPQRSPLHF
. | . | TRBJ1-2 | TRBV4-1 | TGCGCCAGCAGCCAGCCCACCCGGAGAAGTAACTATGGCTACACCTTC | CASSQPTRRSNYGYTF
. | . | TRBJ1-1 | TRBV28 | TGTGCCAGCAGTTTAGGGACATCTGAAGCTTTCTTT | CASSLGTSEAFF
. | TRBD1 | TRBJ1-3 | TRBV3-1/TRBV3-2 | TGTGCCAGCAGCCGAAGGACAGGGTCAGGAAACACCATATATTTT | CASSRRTGSGNTIYF
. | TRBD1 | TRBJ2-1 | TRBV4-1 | TGCGCCAGCAGCCAAGTTGTACAGGGGAACAATGAGCAGTTCTTC | CASSQVVQGNNEQFF
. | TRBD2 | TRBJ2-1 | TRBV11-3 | TGTGCCAGCAGCCCAACTTGGACAGGTGGACTAGCGGAGTACAATGAGCAGTTCTTC | CASSPTWTGGLAEYNEQFF
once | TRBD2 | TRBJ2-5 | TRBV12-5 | TGTGCTAGTGCCATAGCGGGAGGTGGGGAGACCCAGTACTTC | CASAIAGGGETQYF
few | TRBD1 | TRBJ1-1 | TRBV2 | TGTGCCAGCAGTGAAATGGCGGGACAGGTGGAAGCTTTCTTT | CASSEMAGQVEAFF